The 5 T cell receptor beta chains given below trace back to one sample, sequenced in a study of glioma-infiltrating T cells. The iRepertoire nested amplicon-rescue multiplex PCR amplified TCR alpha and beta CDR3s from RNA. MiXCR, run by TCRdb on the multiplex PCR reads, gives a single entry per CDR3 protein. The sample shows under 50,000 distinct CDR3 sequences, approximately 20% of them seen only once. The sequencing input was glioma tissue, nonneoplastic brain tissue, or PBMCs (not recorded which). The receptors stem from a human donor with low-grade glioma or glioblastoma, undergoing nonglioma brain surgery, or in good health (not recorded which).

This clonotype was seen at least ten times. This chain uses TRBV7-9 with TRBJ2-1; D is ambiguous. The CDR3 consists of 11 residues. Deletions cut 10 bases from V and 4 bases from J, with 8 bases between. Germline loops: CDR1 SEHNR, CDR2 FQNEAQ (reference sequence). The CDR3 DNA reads TGTGCCACCGAACCATACAATGAGCAGTTCTTC. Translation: CATEPYNEQFF.

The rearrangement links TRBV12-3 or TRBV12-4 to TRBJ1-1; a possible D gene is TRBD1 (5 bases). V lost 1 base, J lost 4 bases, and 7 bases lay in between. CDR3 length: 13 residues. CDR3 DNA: TGTGCCAGCAGTTTAGGAGGGGCCACTGAAGCTTTCTTT. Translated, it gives CASSLGGATEAFF.

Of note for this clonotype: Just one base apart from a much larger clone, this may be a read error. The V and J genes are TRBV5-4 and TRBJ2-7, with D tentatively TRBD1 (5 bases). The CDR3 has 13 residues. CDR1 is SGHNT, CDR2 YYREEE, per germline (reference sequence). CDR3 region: CASSRLGDYEQYF. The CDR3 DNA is TGCGCCAGCAGCCGATTAGGGGACTACGAGCAGTACTTC.

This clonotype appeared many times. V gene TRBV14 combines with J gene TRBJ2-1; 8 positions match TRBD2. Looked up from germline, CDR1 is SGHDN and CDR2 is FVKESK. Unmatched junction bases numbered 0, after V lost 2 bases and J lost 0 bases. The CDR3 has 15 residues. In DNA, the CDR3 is TGTGCCAGCAGCCAACTAGCGGGCTCCTACAATGAGCAGTTCTTC. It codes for CASSQLAGSYNEQFF. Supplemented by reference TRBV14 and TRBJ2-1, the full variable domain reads EAGVTQFPSHSVIEKGQTVTLRCDPISGHDNLYWYRRVMGKEIKFLLHFVKESKQDESGMPNNRFLAERTGGTYSTLKVQPAELEDSGVYFCASSQLAGSYNEQFFGPGTRLTVL.

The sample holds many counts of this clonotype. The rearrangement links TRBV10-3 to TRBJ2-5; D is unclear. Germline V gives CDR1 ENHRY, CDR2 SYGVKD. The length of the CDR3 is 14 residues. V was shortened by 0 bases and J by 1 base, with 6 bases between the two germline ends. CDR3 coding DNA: TGTGCCATCAGTGAGTCGAACAGCCAAGAGACCCAGTACTTC. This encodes CAISESNSQETQYF.